A selection of T cell receptor beta chains follows, all from one sample in a study of technical replicates of blood from a few donors. Measured with immunoSEQ multiplex PCR; TCRdb has only the in-frame clones, and not every one. The sample has 74,000 or so clones, 85% to 95% seen once; the top ten hold approximately 0.4%. Source material: T cells isolated from PBMCs. The receptors here all came from a human donor in good health. Each CDR3 is given with its conserved first and last residue. Each record gives: V gene, clone size, J gene, CDR3 protein. Clone size is not always given. Where it is, it says once, few, many or a class for expanded clones.

V gene: TRBV10-3
clone size: -
J gene: TRBJ1-3
CDR3 protein: CAISRGSGNTIYF

V gene: TRBV30
clone size: once
J gene: TRBJ1-1
CDR3 protein: CAWSVSPGGARNGAFF

V gene: TRBV27
clone size: -
J gene: TRBJ2-7
CDR3 protein: CASSFHTSGRSLSEQYF

V gene: TRBV9
clone size: -
J gene: TRBJ2-1
CDR3 protein: CASSVESSYNEQFF

V gene: TRBV9
clone size: -
J gene: TRBJ2-7
CDR3 protein: CASSPYTGTFSYEQYF

V gene: TRBV20-1
clone size: -
J gene: TRBJ1-5
CDR3 protein: CSAIANQPQHF

V gene: TRBV28
clone size: -
J gene: TRBJ2-3
CDR3 protein: CACRQGSDTQYF

V gene: TRBV2
clone size: -
J gene: TRBJ1-2
CDR3 protein: CARDRTENGYTF

V gene: TRBV7-6
clone size: -
J gene: TRBJ2-7
CDR3 protein: CASSINTGTAPYEQYF

V gene: TRBV6-5
clone size: -
J gene: TRBJ2-1
CDR3 protein: CASSPLSEGNEQFF

V gene: TRBV16
clone size: -
J gene: TRBJ1-1
CDR3 protein: CASSQSRLDRGGTEAFF

V gene: TRBV6-1
clone size: -
J gene: TRBJ1-1
CDR3 protein: CASTAGSTEAFF

V gene: TRBV19
clone size: -
J gene: TRBJ2-7
CDR3 protein: CASSTSGASYEQYF

V gene: TRBV5-1
clone size: -
J gene: TRBJ2-7
CDR3 protein: CASSLEAGSYEQYF

V gene: TRBV29-1
clone size: -
J gene: TRBJ2-3
CDR3 protein: CSVKLRDRPNGWLDTQYF

V gene: TRBV5-1
clone size: -
J gene: TRBJ2-5
CDR3 protein: CASSLQVSQETQYF

V gene: TRBV9
clone size: -
J gene: TRBJ2-3
CDR3 protein: CASSVSSGAWGTDTQYF

V gene: TRBV4-3
clone size: -
J gene: TRBJ1-2
CDR3 protein: CASSHLIGTGDDGYTF

V gene: TRBV7-9
clone size: -
J gene: TRBJ1-3
CDR3 protein: CASSKKTGLSGNTIYF